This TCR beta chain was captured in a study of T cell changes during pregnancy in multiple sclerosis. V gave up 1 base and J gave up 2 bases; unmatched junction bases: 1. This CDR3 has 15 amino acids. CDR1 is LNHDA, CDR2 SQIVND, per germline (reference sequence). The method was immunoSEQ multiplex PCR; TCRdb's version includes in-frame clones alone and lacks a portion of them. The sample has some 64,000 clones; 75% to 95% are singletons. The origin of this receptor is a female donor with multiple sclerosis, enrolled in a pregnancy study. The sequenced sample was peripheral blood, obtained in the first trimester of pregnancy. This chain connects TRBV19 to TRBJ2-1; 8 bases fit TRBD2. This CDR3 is CASSIAAGAYNEQFF. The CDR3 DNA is TGTGCCAGTAGTATAGCAGCGGGGGCCTACAATGAGCAGTTCTTC.